This TCR beta chain stems from a study of T cell responses to AZD1222 COVID-19 vaccine. For the study at large: Second doses were pooled across both intervals (about 4 or about 12 weeks). Study-wide results and limits: Reportedly, nearly half of unique spike TCRs recognized epitopes outside B.1.351/B.1.1.7 mutations.

With regard to this clone: Its antigen is still unknown.

The CDR3 is 14 amino acids. Germline V lookup: CDR1 SGHNT, CDR2 YYREEE (reference sequence). Trimming removed 2 bases at V and 0 bases at J, with 8 bases between. Produced via immunoSEQ multiplex PCR; TCRdb's table is partial and in-frame only. This table has some 190,000 clones, 75% to 90% appearing once. The V and J genes are TRBV5-4 and TRBJ1-1; no clear D gene. This TCR derives from an adult in good health. Sample: peripheral blood, taken on day 0 of AZD1222 vaccination. The CDR3 DNA is TGTGCCAGCAGCTTCTGGGGAATGAACACTGAAGCTTTCTTT. Its translation: CASSFWGMNTEAFF.